The source of this TCR beta chain is a study of CD8+CD57+ T cells in acquired aplastic anemia. The wider study: DNA from sorted CD4+ and CD8+ cells averaged roughly 3.4 ug. Regarding the study as a whole: Patients had fewer than 35 CD8+ CDR3 sequences in common with controls (the shared set).

This clonotype was seen only once. The antigen remains undetermined. Genomic DNA, the template, was used for profiling of the TCR beta VDJ and CDR3. TCRdb reprocessed the reads with MiXCR, giving one entry per CDR3 protein. The sample records about 220,000 distinct CDR3 sequences, around 45% being singletons. In patients chosen for sequencing, flow cytometry had shown CD8+CD57+ cell expansion. Among the patients, all had severe acquired aplastic anemia. At blood sampling, none of the patients had yet received therapy. V shed 7 bases and J shed 2 bases, with 10 bases lying between them. Germline V gives CDR1 SNHLY, CDR2 FYNNEI. The CDR3 is made up of 13 amino acids.

The chain uses TRBV2 and TRBJ2-3, with D unclear. This clonotype was obtained from a human donor with aplastic anemia. The sample was sorted CD4+, CD8+, or CD8+CD57+ T cells (not recorded which) from PBMCs. CDR3 region: CASNRAPTDTQYF. CDR3 sequence (DNA): TGTGCCAGCAATCGAGCGCCCACAGATACGCAGTATTTT. The full variable domain, its missing parts supplied by reference TRBV2 and TRBJ2-3, is EPEVTQTPSHQVTQMGQEVILRCVPISNHLYFYWYRQILGQKVEFLVSFYNNEISEKSEIFDDQFSVERPDGSNFTLKIRSTKLEDSAMYFCASNRAPTDTQYFGPGTRLTVL.